The entry below gives a single TCR beta chain sequence along with its context. This clonotype showed up many times. Which antigen it targets is not known. No much larger clone exists at a distance of one base, and base qualities are not known. Two rounds of multiplex PCR were used to amplify the TCR beta CDR3 region from genomic DNA. In the first round of PCR, primers specific to each TRBV and TRBJ gene were used, and the primer sequences are filed in Chinese patent CN105087789A. Universal primers were used in the second round of PCR. The Roche High Pure PCR Template Preparation Kit was used to extract genomic DNA from frozen PBMCs. Libraries were sequenced paired-end with 151 bp reads on an Illumina HiSeq 3000. As for how the authors treated the data: Raw reads lacking the multiplex PCR primer sequences were removed with CutAdapt. Using PEAR, the high-quality paired reads were merged into contigs. By alignment to reference sequences, MiXCR assigned TRB V, D and J gene segments to each contig. To remove sequencing errors, CDR3 sequences were clustered according to base quality and sequence similarity. Shannon entropy normalized by the natural log of productive TCR sequence number was used as the measure of diversity. Clonality was defined as one minus Shannon entropy divided by the natural log of the number of unique clonotypes. Progression-free survival cut-offs for repertoire metrics were chosen using the Youden index of ROC curves, with analyses run in R 3.5.3. The raw public data were reprocessed by TCRdb itself: fastp quality trimming at Q25, MiXCR clonotype calling, in-frame beta chains only. Identical CDR3 protein sequences are pooled into one entry, listed with their most common genes and DNA. The V and J calls shown here were made by TCRdb, not taken from the authors' results. Counted in this sample were fewer than 40,000 distinct CDR3 sequences; more than 30% of them appeared once. Roughly 29% of the sample goes to the ten largest clones.

The sample belongs to a study of prognosis after radiotherapy for stage I lung cancer (dated by TCRdb to the early 2020s). Context from the whole study: Over 15 stage I NSCLC patients were enrolled in Nanjing, China, between April 2018 and January 2019. About 5 patients had oligometastatic NSCLC after surgical resection of the primary tumor, and 13 to 15 had newly diagnosed primary stage I lung tumors. Every patient was deemed medically inoperable, roughly twelve because of comorbidities and more than five because they refused surgery. Tumor histology was squamous cell carcinoma in several patients and adenocarcinoma in twelve. Peripheral blood TCR beta repertoires were profiled in stage I NSCLC patients before and after stereotactic body radiotherapy, and the study then linked these repertoires to distant failure. For each of the roughly 20 patients, one blood sample was taken before SBRT and one after, so the study sequenced around 40 samples in total. In every patient, SBRT was given without any concurrent therapy. After SBRT, distant metastases developed in about 20% of the 19 patients at a median of about seven months, while the remaining 15 patients had no significant progression. Using image-guided IMRT or VMAT, SBRT was delivered in 3 to 5 fractions at a biologically effective dose of at least 100 Gy. Ages in the cohort of over ten men and 6 women ranged from about 50 to 84 years, with a median of 74.

V is pared back by 4 bases and J by 7 bases, with 10 bases lying between the germline termini. CDR1 ENHRY and CDR2 SYGVKD are derived from the germline V gene. From its cysteine to its phenylalanine, the CDR3 spans 12 amino acids. The only DNA kept is the CDR3, 36 bases in frame from the first base. A history of other malignancies or of prior chemotherapy or radiotherapy was absent in all patients, and node-negative disease was shown on CT and PET/CT in all patients. At each of two time points, roughly 6.5 milliliters of peripheral venous blood were collected in EDTA tubes. PBMCs were isolated by Ficoll-Paque Plus density-gradient centrifugation. Samples were stored at -80°C immediately after collection until analysis. Findings and caveats that apply to the study as a whole: Post-SBRT Shannon entropy and its change from baseline were lower in patients who developed distant metastases; baseline Shannon entropy was not associated with metastases. TRBV and TRBJ usage frequencies reportedly differed by metastasis status, in two V genes at baseline and in nine V and two J genes after SBRT. Unique TCR clone counts fell after SBRT (median about 9,700 before versus roughly 6,200 after; Wilcoxon paired P=0.011). No determination of tumor specificity was made for expanded TCR clones. The small cohort and short follow-up limited the study, so independent validation of the findings is needed. No adjustment for multiple comparisons was applied to any of the reported P values.

The TCR comes from a donor at least 50 years old with non-small cell lung cancer. Sequenced material: PBMCs, taken before or after stereotactic body radiation therapy (not recorded which). The chain uses TRBV10-3 and TRBJ1-1; TRBD1 might be the D gene, on 5 matching bases. The DNA sequence is as follows: TGTGCCATCAGTGTGGGGGGGGATGAAGCTTTCTTT. Its amino acids are CAISVGGDEAFF.